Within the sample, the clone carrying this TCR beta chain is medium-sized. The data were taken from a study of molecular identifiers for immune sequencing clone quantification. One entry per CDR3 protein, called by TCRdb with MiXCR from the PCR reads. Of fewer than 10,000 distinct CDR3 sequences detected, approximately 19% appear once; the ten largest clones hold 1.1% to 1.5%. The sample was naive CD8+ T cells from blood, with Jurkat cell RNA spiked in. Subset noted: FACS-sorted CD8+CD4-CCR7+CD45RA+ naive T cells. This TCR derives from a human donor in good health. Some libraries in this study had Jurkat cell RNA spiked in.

The CDR3 coding sequence is TGTGCCAGCAGCGTAGGGAGAGGTTCATCTGGAAACACCATATATTTT. Its protein is CASSVGRGSSGNTIYF. The chain has TRBV9 and TRBJ1-3; no firm D call. This CDR3 spans 16 amino acids. Trimming took 0 bases from V and 1 from J, leaving 11 bases between them. Per the germline V gene, CDR1 is SGDLS and CDR2 is YYNGEE.